Presented here are 5 T cell receptor beta chains from one specimen sequenced in a study of T cell responses to AZD1222 COVID-19 vaccine. Data came from immunoSEQ multiplex PCR; TCRdb stores just in-frame clones and leaves some out. The sample yields under 110,000 clones, about 90% seen once. This specimen was peripheral blood, taken on day 0 of AZD1222 vaccination. The receptors derive from an adult in good health.

CDR3 DNA: TGTGCCAGCACCCTTGCAGGGGACTATGGCTACACCTTC. As protein: CASTLAGDYGYTF. V gene TRBV7-9 combines with J gene TRBJ1-2; a weak D match, TRBD1 (6 bases). V was trimmed by 7 bases and J by 3 bases, leaving 12 bases between them. CDR3 length equals 13 residues. CDR1 and CDR2 from the germline V gene are SEHNR and FQNEAQ (reference sequence).

The genes are TRBV19 and TRBJ2-2; D is unclear. With 3 bases removed from V and 2 bases from J, the gap between germline ends came to 7 bases. Germline V lookup: CDR1 LNHDA, CDR2 SQIVND (reference sequence). This CDR3 contains 14 residues. As DNA, the CDR3 is TGTGCCAGTAGTATGGACGGAAACACCGGGGAGCTGTTTTTT. Translation gives CASSMDGNTGELFF.

The gene calls are TRBV14 and TRBJ2-1; TRBD2 agrees at 7 bases. The V and J ends lost 1 base and 9 bases, in that order; junction bases with no gene match: 15. The CDR3 is made up of 17 amino acids. Germline V gene sequence: CDR1 SGHDN, CDR2 FVKESK. CDR3: CASSQAFGGSRSGEQFF. The CDR3, as DNA: TGTGCCAGCAGCCAAGCGTTTGGCGGGAGTAGGTCAGGTGAGCAGTTCTTC.

The chain couples TRBV3-1 (or the pseudogene TRBV3-2) to TRBJ1-2, with no clear D. CDR1 LGHDT and CDR2 YNNKEL come from the germline V gene (reference sequence). The CDR3 loop spans 13 amino acids. Trimming took off 5 bases at V and 4 bases at J, with 11 bases between the two ends. Here the CDR3 reads CASSTGVTYGYTF. The CDR3 bases are TGTGCCAGCAGCACGGGTGTTACCTATGGCTACACCTTC.

This chain connects TRBV3-1 (or the pseudogene TRBV3-2) to TRBJ1-5; D remains ambiguous. The V gene lost 6 bases and the J gene lost 1 base, with 10 bases spanning the gap. Germline V CDR1 and CDR2: LGHDT, YNNKEL (reference sequence). The CDR3 contains 14 residues. CDR3 region: CASRNGFSNQPQHF. CDR3 coding DNA: TGTGCCAGCAGAAACGGATTCAGCAATCAGCCCCAGCATTTT.